The 18 T cell receptor beta chains presented below share a single source sample, sequenced in a study of shared T cell receptors in the human thymus (dated by TCRdb to about 2021). Libraries were built with the immunoSEQ multiplex PCR assay. Entries here come from immuneACCESS through TCRdb and include only in-frame sequences with V and J called. Some clones fail to appear in such tables; in the studies checked, an unresolved V gene covers under half of the shortfall, and the cause of the remainder is unknown. For this sample there are just under 550,000 clones; approximately 80% appear just once. More than 0.01% of the sample is held by the ten biggest clonotypes. This same sample was also part of a study on human thymus T cells.

The sample was thymocytes. The origin of the receptors is a boy younger than two with a congenital heart defect. Donor details come from another sample of the same person, matched by shared clones.

V and J are TRBV6-6 and TRBJ2-5; D remains ambiguous. CDR1 and CDR2 (germline): MNHNY, SVGAGI (reference sequence). V was cut by 2 bases and J by 3 bases, with 7 bases left in between. The CDR3 consists of 13 residues. CDR3 residues: CASSYADEETQYF. CDR3 DNA sequence: TGTGCCAGCAGTTACGCGGATGAAGAGACCCAGTACTTC.

V usage is TRBV28 and J usage is TRBJ1-5; D is undetermined. This CDR3 has 11 residues. Deletions cut 6 bases from V and 4 bases from J, with 4 bases between. Germline assignment: CDR1 MDHEN and CDR2 SYDVKM. CDR3 DNA sequence: TGTGCCAGCAGCACAAATCAGCCCCAGCATTTT. This translates into CASSTNQPQHF.

The chain links TRBV15 to TRBJ1-2; 10 bases map to TRBD1. V shed 0 bases and J 7 bases; nucleotides not matched to a gene: 11. This CDR3 spans 17 amino acids. Germline values: CDR1 LNHNV, CDR2 YYDKDF (reference sequence). The CDR3 reads CATSREITDRGSSGYTF. The CDR3 region has the DNA TGTGCCACCAGCAGAGAAATTACGGACAGGGGGTCGAGTGGCTACACCTTC.

The V and J genes are TRBV7-2 and TRBJ2-5, with D possibly matching TRBD2 (6 bases). Germline V gives CDR1 SGHTA, CDR2 FQGNSA. CDR3 length equals 14 residues. Trimming stripped 5 bases from V and 5 bases from J, with 15 bases between. CDR3 protein: CASSERAGCETQYF. The CDR3 DNA sequence: TGTGCCAGCAGCGAAAGGGCGGGATGCGAGACCCAGTACTTC.

In its sample, this clone was seen a few times. The rearrangement joins TRBV4-3 to TRBJ2-5; the match to TRBD1 covers 9 bases. V was clipped by 0 bases and J by 6 bases; unmatched bases: 5. CDR3 length equals 15 residues. Germline V lookup: CDR1 LGHNA, CDR2 YSLEER. In nucleotides, the CDR3 is TGCGCCAGCAGCCAAGATACAGGGGGCCTTAAGACCCAGTACTTC. It specifies CASSQDTGGLKTQYF.

The J gene is TRBJ2-2, the V gene TRBV14, with 8 positions matching TRBD1. The CDR3 is made up of 15 amino acids. The germline V gene has CDR1 SGHDN and CDR2 FVKESK. The J segment lost 1 base and the V segment lost 6 bases, leaving 4 bases of the junction unmatched. CDR3 loop: CASRGGQGNTGELFF. CDR3 DNA sequence: TGTGCCAGCAGGGGAGGACAGGGGAACACCGGGGAGCTGTTTTTT.

The chain recombines TRBV7-6 with TRBJ2-5; 7 positions match TRBD2. Losses at the gene ends were 5 bases for V and 5 bases for J; bases not matched to a gene: 14. Per the germline V gene, CDR1 is SGHVS and CDR2 is FNYEAQ. This CDR3 is 16 amino acids long. The CDR3 reads CASSLSYAGVGETQYF. The CDR3 nucleotides are TGTGCCAGCAGCCTAAGCTACGCGGGAGTTGGGGAGACCCAGTACTTC.

This chain uses TRBV14 with TRBJ1-1, with TRBD1 matching over 7 bases. CDR1 and CDR2 from the germline V gene are SGHDN and FVKESK. The junction had 5 bases not matched to a gene; V was cut back by 1 base and J by 3 bases. This CDR3 is built from 15 residues. The CDR3 coding sequence is TGTGCCAGCAGCCAAGTCACCAGGGGGGACACTGAAGCTTTCTTT. Protein product: CASSQVTRGDTEAFF.

This clone was found once. V and J are TRBV12-5 and TRBJ2-2; D gene ambiguous. This CDR3 contains 14 residues. Trimming took off 10 bases at V and 2 bases at J, with 14 bases between the two ends. In germline, CDR1 is LGHNT, CDR2 FRNRAP. The CDR3 DNA reads as TGTGCTAATCTGTCGGGTGCCAACACCGGGGAGCTGTTTTTT. Residues: CANLSGANTGELFF. Drawing the rest from reference TRBV12-5 and TRBJ2-2, the complete variable domain is DARVTQTPRHKVTEMGQEVTMRCQPILGHNTVFWYRQTMMQGLELLAYFRNRAPLDDSGMPKDRFSAEMPDATLATLKIQPSEPRDSAVYFCANLSGANTGELFFGEGSRLTVL.

The chain is built from TRBV6-1 and TRBJ2-6; 7 positions agree with TRBD1. From germline, CDR1 is MNHNS and CDR2 SASEGT. V shed 1 base, J shed 0 bases, and the junction held 6 bases outside the gene matches. CDR3 length: 18 amino acids. The CDR3 nucleotides are TGTGCCAGCAGTGAAGACCGGGACAGAAGCTCTGGGGCCAACGTCCTGACTTTC. The encoded protein is CASSEDRDRSSGANVLTF.

The V and J genes are TRBV29-1 and TRBJ2-1; TRBD2 might be the D (5 bases). Germline V gene sequence: CDR1 SQVTM, CDR2 ANQGSEA. The CDR3 loop spans 16 amino acids. V was pared by 6 bases and J by 4 bases, with 22 bases between. The DNA for the CDR3 is TGCAGCGTCCCGAAAAGGGCACCCACGGGATACAATGAGCAGTTCTTC. This gives the protein CSVPKRAPTGYNEQFF.

This chain joins TRBV5-1 and TRBJ2-5, with 7 bases aligning to TRBD2. This CDR3 spans 14 amino acids. The germline V gene has CDR1 SGHRS and CDR2 YFSETQ. Trimming removed 0 bases from V and 5 bases from J; junction bases left unmatched: 4. The CDR3 coding sequence is TGCGCCAGCAGCTTGGGACTAGCTCGGGAGACCCAGTACTTC. Protein: CASSLGLARETQYF.

This clone has a single count. The rearrangement joins TRBV28 to TRBJ1-4; 10 bases map to TRBD1. CDR3 size: 17 residues. V was clipped by 6 bases and J by 0 bases; unmatched bases: 7. Germline CDR1 is MDHEN and CDR2 is SYDVKM. CDR3 in DNA: TGTGCCAGCAGATCCCCCGGGACAGGGGCAACTAATGAAAAACTGTTTTTT. Protein sequence: CASRSPGTGATNEKLFF.

This chain connects TRBV2 to TRBJ2-1; 9 bases agree with TRBD2. This CDR3 has 15 amino acids. After removal of 11 bases from V and 0 bases from J, the junction contained 8 bases not matched to a gene. Germline V gives CDR1 SNHLY, CDR2 FYNNEI. The CDR3 DNA follows: TGTGCCCAAAGGGGTAGCGGGAGCTCCTACAATGAGCAGTTCTTC. Protein sequence: CAQRGSGSSYNEQFF.

The CDR3 spells CASRNPADTQYF. CDR3 nucleotide sequence: TGCGCCAGCAGAAACCCAGCGGATACGCAGTATTTT. J is TRBJ2-3 and V is TRBV5-1, with D unresolved. Germline V gives CDR1 SGHRS, CDR2 YFSETQ. This CDR3 contains 12 residues. The V end lost 5 bases, the J end lost 6 bases, and 10 bases lay between the germline ends. Together with reference TRBV5-1 and TRBJ2-3, the CDR3 gives the full variable domain: KAGVTQTPRYLIKTRGQQVTLSCSPISGHRSVSWYQQTPGQGLQFLFEYFSETQRNKGNFPGRFSGRQFSNSRSEMNVSTLELGDSALYLCASRNPADTQYFGPGTRLTVL.

This clone has more than one count but fewer than ten. The chain uses TRBV4-2 and TRBJ2-1; 10 nucleotides align to TRBD2. The CDR3 runs 17 residues. CDR1 is LGHNA and CDR2 is YNFKEQ in the germline V gene. V shed 1 base and J 2 bases; nucleotides not matched to a gene: 5. The CDR3 sequence is CASSQAAGTSAYNEQFF. The DNA of the CDR3 is TGTGCCAGCAGCCAAGCAGCCGGGACTAGCGCCTACAATGAGCAGTTCTTC.

This chain links TRBV28 with TRBJ2-1; 8 bases fit TRBD1. V shed 7 bases and J 3 bases; nucleotides not matched to a gene: 17. The CDR3 extends over 18 amino acids. Germline CDR1 is MDHEN and CDR2 is SYDVKM. CDR3 amino acids: CASKSGQEIRAGYNEQFF. The CDR3 bases are TGTGCCAGCAAATCGGGACAGGAGATTAGGGCGGGCTACAATGAGCAGTTCTTC.

The rearrangement links TRBV2 to TRBJ1-5, with D unresolved. V was pared by 3 bases and J by 0 bases, with 18 bases between. This CDR3 has 18 residues. CDR1 is SNHLY, CDR2 FYNNEI, per germline. CDR3 residues: CASSDLTRTDYSNQPQHF. CDR3 coding DNA: TGTGCCAGCAGTGATTTGACTAGGACCGATTATAGCAATCAGCCCCAGCATTTT.